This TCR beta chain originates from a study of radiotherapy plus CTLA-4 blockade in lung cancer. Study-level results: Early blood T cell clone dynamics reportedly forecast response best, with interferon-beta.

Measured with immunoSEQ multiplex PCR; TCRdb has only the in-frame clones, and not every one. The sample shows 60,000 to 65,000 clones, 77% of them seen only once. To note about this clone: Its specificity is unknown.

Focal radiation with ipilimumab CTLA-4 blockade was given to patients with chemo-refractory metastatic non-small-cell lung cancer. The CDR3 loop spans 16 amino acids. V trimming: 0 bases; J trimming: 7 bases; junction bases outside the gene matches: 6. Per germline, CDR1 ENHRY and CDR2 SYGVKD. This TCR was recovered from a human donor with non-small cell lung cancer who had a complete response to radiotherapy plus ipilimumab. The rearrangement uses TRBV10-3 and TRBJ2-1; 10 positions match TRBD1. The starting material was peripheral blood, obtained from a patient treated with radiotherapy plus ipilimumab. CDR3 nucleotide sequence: TGTGCCATCAGTGAGTCCCCGGGACAGGGGACAAATGAGCAGTTCTTC. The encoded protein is CAISESPGQGTNEQFF.